This T cell receptor (beta chain) was recovered during a study of cytomegalovirus exposure and HLA in healthy donors. Overall study results and limits: High specificity and sensitivity for cytomegalovirus status were reported for the classifier. While the bulk of TCR sequences proved rare, some public TCRs turned up in many donors.

The protocol was immunoSEQ multiplex PCR, while the TCRdb copy is restricted to in-frame clones and leaves out a portion. Of around 250,000 clones in the sample, around 90% are singletons; the top ten hold roughly 0.38%. With respect to this clone: What it binds is not known.

Germline loops: CDR1 MNHEY, CDR2 SVGAGI. The germline V and J ends were trimmed by 6 bases and 0 bases, with 10 bases remaining between them. The CDR3 is 14 amino acids. Among the 120 or so subjects of the validation cohort, separate from the roughly 600-subject first cohort, were the donors. The chain couples TRBV6-5 to TRBJ2-3; D is possibly TRBD2 (6 bases). Sequencing was done on a sample of PBMCs. The receptor was derived from a woman aged 18-29 years in good health and CMV-seronegative. Here the CDR3 DNA reads TGTGCCAGCAGGGCGGGGTTTAGCACAGATACGCAGTATTTT. Its protein product is CASRAGFSTDTQYF.